This is a list of T cell receptor beta chains from one sample in a study of T cells in Graves' hyperthyroidism and ophthalmopathy. TCRdb reprocessed the multiplex PCR reads via MiXCR and lists one record per CDR3 protein. The repertoire holds about 380,000 distinct CDR3 sequences, with about 13% as singletons. The source material was blood. The receptors derive from a man aged 30 to 39 with Graves' hyperthyroidism that later progressed to Graves' ophthalmopathy. Each CDR3 is given with its conserved first and last residue. The D gene is left open where the match is weak. Clone size is stated in some rows and not others, as once, few, many or a class when expanded.

>TRBJ1-4|TRBV20-1|many|-
CSATTPFGGEKLFF
TGCAGTGCTACCACCCCGTTTGGGGGTGAAAAACTGTTTTTT
>TRBJ1-1|TRBV2|many|-
CASSDSRGTEAFF
TGTGCCAGCAGTGACTCCAGGGGCACTGAAGCTTTCTTT
>TRBJ2-1|TRBV7-3|many|TRBD2
CASSSPGLASYNEQFF
TGTGCCAGCAGCTCCCCGGGACTAGCCTCCTACAATGAGCAGTTCTTC
>TRBJ2-2|TRBV12-3/TRBV12-4|many|-
CASSQQGTTGELFF
TGTGCCAGCAGTCAACAGGGTACCACCGGGGAGCTGTTTTTT
>TRBJ2-4|TRBV12-3/TRBV12-4|many|-
CASRLGGTAKNIQYF
TGTGCCAGCAGGCTGGGGGGGACAGCAAAAAACATTCAGTACTTC
>TRBJ2-3|TRBV11-2|once|-
CTSSVQVPSTDTQYF
TGTACCAGCAGCGTACAGGTGCCTAGCACAGATACGCAGTATTTT
>TRBJ1-4|TRBV7-9|many|-
CASRGEMGEKLFF
TGTGCCAGCAGAGGGGAGATGGGTGAAAAACTGTTTTTT
>TRBJ1-1|TRBV24-1|few|-
CATSDNSKAFF
TGTGCCACCAGTGACAACTCCAAAGCTTTCTTT
>TRBJ1-6|TRBV30|few|-
CAWSPVYRDNSPLHF
TGTGCCTGGAGCCCAGTATACAGGGATAATTCACCCCTCCACTTT
>TRBJ2-7|TRBV5-5|-|TRBD1
CASSLGRQQGAYEQYF
TGTGCCAGCAGTCTTGGTCGTCAACAGGGGGCCTACGAGCAGTACTTC
>TRBJ1-5|TRBV28|many|TRBD1
CASSEGGWEYSNQPQHF
TGTGCCAGCAGTGAAGGGGGCTGGGAATATAGCAATCAGCCCCAGCATTTT
>TRBJ2-7|TRBV10-3|-|-
CAISEPHVYEQYF
TGTGCCATCAGTGAGCCACATGTCTACGAGCAGTACTTC
>TRBJ1-6|TRBV28|many|-
CASSVGGPLHF
TGTGCCAGCAGTGTCGGTGGCCCCCTCCACTTT
>TRBJ1-5|TRBV20-1|many|TRBD1
CSARADRDGQPQHF
TGCAGTGCTAGAGCGGACAGGGATGGTCAGCCCCAGCATTTT
>TRBJ2-2|TRBV9|few|TRBD1
CASSVAPDRGTGELFF
TGTGCCAGCAGCGTAGCTCCGGACAGGGGGACCGGGGAGCTGTTTTTT
>TRBJ1-6|TRBV12-3/TRBV12-4|-|-
CASSYQRAAPLHF
TGTGCCAGCAGTTACCAGCGGGCGGCACCCCTCCACTTT
>TRBJ2-7|TRBV11-1|many|TRBD2
CVSSQQRGSSYEQYF
TGTGTCAGCAGTCAGCAGCGGGGGTCCTCCTACGAGCAGTACTTC
>TRBJ1-1|TRBV28|many|-
CASTVTEVTEAFF
TGTGCCAGCACCGTGACTGAGGTCACTGAAGCTTTCTTT
>TRBJ1-4|TRBV7-6|many|TRBD1
CASSPRTGDAINEKLFF
TGTGCCAGCAGCCCCAGGACAGGGGACGCGATTAATGAAAAACTGTTTTTT
>TRBJ2-4|TRBV20-1|few|-
CSASENLAKNIQYF
TGCAGTGCTAGTGAAAATTTAGCCAAAAACATTCAGTACTTC